The 27 T cell receptor beta chains reported below all come from one sample, sequenced in a study of vaccination effects on CD4 cells after COVID-19. Expansion of antigen-specific CD4+ T cells with viral peptide pools was carried out by the ViraFEST assay before sequencing. With roughly 10 days of culture completed, CD4+ T cells were isolated. BNT162b2 vaccine or mRNA-1273 vaccine was given to participants in two doses. Antigen specificity for these receptors is unknown. The data were produced by immunoSEQ multiplex PCR, yet TCRdb's version contains in-frame clones alone and is incomplete. The sample consists of tens of thousands of clones, 72% of them appearing once. The specimen was CD4+ T cells from PBMCs cultured with HCoV-NL63 spike peptides, collected after COVID-19 vaccination. These receptors were collected from a human donor who received a COVID-19 vaccine.

The rearrangement links TRBV24-1 to TRBJ2-5, with D maybe TRBD1 (6 bases). Trimming removed 5 bases at V and 5 bases at J, with 23 bases between. This CDR3 comprises 17 residues. CDR1 is KGHDR and CDR2 is SFDVKD in the germline V gene. The CDR3 loop is CATSVSPRTVRRETQYF. The CDR3 DNA reads as TGTGCCACCAGTGTCAGCCCCCGGACAGTCCGCCGGGAGACCCAGTACTTC.

This rearrangement joins TRBV5-1 to TRBJ2-2; 16 bases match TRBD2. The length of the CDR3 is 17 residues. Looked up from germline, CDR1 is SGHRS and CDR2 is YFSETQ. The V gene end was trimmed by 5 bases and the J gene end by 4 bases; junction bases not matched to a gene: 5. In DNA form, the CDR3 reads TGCGCCAGCAGTGGGACTAGCGGGGGGGCAAGCACCGGGGAGCTGTTTTTT. It translates to CASSGTSGGASTGELFF.

The chain combines TRBV19 with TRBJ2-7; D may be TRBD1 (6 bases). The CDR3 loop spans 13 amino acids. With 4 bases removed from V and 3 bases from J, the gap between germline ends came to 10 bases. Germline lookup yields CDR1 LNHDA and CDR2 SQIVND (reference sequence). CDR3 sequence (DNA): TGTGCCAGTAGTACCGCGGACAGCTACGAGCAGTACTTC. This translates into CASSTADSYEQYF.

The chain employs TRBV11-2 and TRBJ2-7, with TRBD1 identical over 9 bases. The CDR3 is 15 amino acids. Germline V CDR1 and CDR2: SGHAT, FQNNGV. V trimming: 5 bases; J trimming: 7 bases; junction bases outside the gene matches: 12. The CDR3 loop reads CASSAKTGTGFEQYF. As DNA, the CDR3 is TGTGCCAGCAGCGCAAAGACCGGGACAGGGTTTGAGCAGTACTTC.

V is TRBV7-8 and J is TRBJ2-7; D not resolved. CDR1 and CDR2 (germline): SGHVS, FQNEAQ. V lost 5 bases, J lost 2 bases, and 13 bases lay in between. The CDR3 consists of 14 residues. This chain's CDR3 is CASSQGPTAYEQYF. DNA of the CDR3: TGTGCCAGCAGCCAAGGTCCTACGGCCTACGAGCAGTACTTC.

This chain connects TRBV5-6 to TRBJ2-2; TRBD2 might be the D (6 bases). The germline CDR1 and CDR2 sequences are SGHDT and YYEEEE. The CDR3 covers 15 residues. V was pared by 2 bases and J by 3 bases, with 11 bases between. This chain's CDR3 is CASSFLEGHTGELFF. DNA of the CDR3: TGTGCCAGCAGCTTTCTGGAGGGGCACACCGGGGAGCTGTTTTTT.

The CDR3 reads CASSQARGLGVTTGELFF. CDR3 bases: TGTGCCAGCAGCCAAGCCCGAGGACTAGGAGTAACCACCGGGGAGCTGTTTTTT. The chain combines TRBV4-2 with TRBJ2-2; the match to TRBD2 covers 7 bases. This CDR3 has 18 amino acids. Per the germline V gene, CDR1 is LGHNA and CDR2 is YNFKEQ. J gave up 4 bases and V 1 base, and 12 bases lay outside the gene matches.

This chain links TRBV12-3 or TRBV12-4 with TRBJ1-1; 12 nucleotides align to TRBD1. The CDR3 loop spans 13 amino acids. The V gene end was trimmed by 3 bases and the J gene end by 11 bases; junction bases not matched to a gene: 4. CDR3 residues: CASSFGGQGAAFF. The CDR3 bases are TGTGCCAGCAGTTTTGGGGGACAGGGGGCGGCTTTCTTT.

V and J are TRBV29-1 and TRBJ1-3, with 8 nucleotides matching TRBD1. Germline values: CDR1 SQVTM, CDR2 ANQGSEA. Germline trimming cut 4 bases from V and 4 bases from J; bases unmatched to any gene: 3. The CDR3 has 13 residues. CDR3 residues: CSVGGTGGNTIYF. CDR3 sequence (DNA): TGCAGCGTTGGGGGGACAGGAGGAAACACCATATATTTT.

This chain joins TRBV7-2 and TRBJ1-6; tentatively, D is TRBD1 (6 bases). Deletions cut 6 bases from V and 6 bases from J, with 18 bases between. Germline V gene data show CDR1 as SGHTA and CDR2 as FQGNSA. This CDR3 comprises 16 residues. Written as DNA, the CDR3 is TGTGCCAGCAGGGGACAAACCGGGACAAGTAATTCACCCCTCCACTTT. It yields the protein CASRGQTGTSNSPLHF. Full variable domain (remainder filled in from reference TRBV7-2 and TRBJ1-6): GAGVSQSPSNKVTEKGKDVELRCDPISGHTALYWYRQSLGQGLEFLIYFQGNSAPDKSGLPSDRFSAERTGGSVSTLTIQRTQQEDSAVYLCASRGQTGTSNSPLHFGNGTRLTVT.

CDR3 nucleotides: TGTGCCAGCTCCCCGGAGACGGTTACCTACGAGCAGTACTTC. Amino acid sequence: CASSPETVTYEQYF. The rearrangement links TRBV18 to TRBJ2-7, with unresolved D. V dropped 6 bases and J dropped 2 bases, with 14 bases sitting between them. Germline V gene sequence: CDR1 KGHSH, CDR2 LQKENI. CDR3 length: 14 residues.

This chain links TRBV5-1 with TRBJ1-2; 8 bases are a match to TRBD1. CDR3 length equals 16 residues. From germline, CDR1 is SGHRS and CDR2 YFSETQ. The junction had 15 bases not matched to a gene; V was cut back by 4 bases and J by 7 bases. This CDR3 is CASSATGGQASGGYTF. In nucleotides, the CDR3 is TGCGCCAGCAGCGCTACAGGGGGGCAAGCGAGCGGTGGCTACACCTTC.

The genes are TRBV4-1 and TRBJ2-5; possibly TRBD1 or TRBD2 for D (5 bases each). The CDR3 length is 15 residues. Germline V CDR1 and CDR2: MGHRA, YSYEKL. Trimming removed 0 bases at V and 1 base at J, with 9 bases between. Here the CDR3 reads CASSQDGGTQETQYF. CDR3 coding DNA: TGCGCCAGCAGCCAAGATGGGGGTACCCAAGAGACCCAGTACTTC.

V is TRBV5-1 and J is TRBJ2-3; 7 nucleotides match TRBD2. Germline-derived CDR1 and CDR2 are SGHRS and YFSETQ. The V segment lost 3 bases and the J segment 0 bases; nucleotides outside the gene matches: 4. This CDR3 is 15 amino acids long. As DNA, the CDR3 is TGCGCCAGCAGCTCAGGACTAGGGAGCACAGATACGCAGTATTTT. It codes for CASSSGLGSTDTQYF.

The chain recombines TRBV6-5 with TRBJ2-7, with D tentatively TRBD1 or TRBD2 (5 bases each). The CDR3 is 11 residues long. With 9 bases removed from V and 7 bases from J, the gap between germline ends came to 13 bases. Germline loops: CDR1 MNHEY, CDR2 SVGAGI. CDR3 region: CARGETGEQYF. CDR3 in DNA: TGTGCCAGGGGGGAGACGGGGGAGCAGTACTTC.

The chain uses TRBV15 and TRBJ2-2; D might be TRBD2 (5 bases). The germline V gene has CDR1 LNHNV and CDR2 YYDKDF (reference sequence). V shed 5 bases and J shed 5 bases, with 12 bases lying between them. The length of the CDR3 is 14 residues. CDR3 residues: CATSPLAVTGELFF. The CDR3 DNA reads as TGTGCCACCAGCCCGCTAGCCGTAACCGGGGAGCTGTTTTTT.

The gene calls are TRBV5-1 and TRBJ1-1; D gene uncertain. The germline V gene encodes CDR1 SGHRS and CDR2 YFSETQ. CDR3 length: 15 residues. Trimming took off 3 bases at V and 0 bases at J, with 12 bases between the two ends. The CDR3 coding sequence is TGCGCCAGCAGCTCGTCCGAAACTTTGAACACTGAAGCTTTCTTT. Translating gives CASSSSETLNTEAFF.

V usage is TRBV7-2 and J usage is TRBJ2-2, with 7 bases that match TRBD2. With V trimmed by 5 bases and J by 0 bases, 12 bases remained unmatched. The CDR3 runs to 18 residues. Germline V CDR1 and CDR2: SGHTA, FQGNSA. Here the CDR3 reads CASSPSGGLNPNTGELFF. The CDR3, as DNA: TGTGCCAGCAGCCCATCGGGAGGCTTGAACCCGAACACCGGGGAGCTGTTTTTT.

The chain couples TRBV11-2 to TRBJ2-1, with TRBD1 as a possible D gene (6 bases). V dropped 4 bases and J dropped 5 bases, with 12 bases sitting between them. Looked up from germline, CDR1 is SGHAT and CDR2 is FQNNGV. The CDR3 loop spans 14 amino acids. The CDR3, as DNA: TGTGCCAGCAGCTCCTTCAGGGGACACAATGAGCAGTTCTTC. Protein product: CASSSFRGHNEQFF.

This clone was seen a few times. The chain links TRBV6-5 to TRBJ1-6; no reliable D call. In germline, CDR1 is MNHEY, CDR2 SVGAGI. Trimming removed 8 bases at V and 6 bases at J, with 14 bases between. The CDR3 has 14 amino acids. The CDR3 DNA sequence: TGTGCCAGCGGTCAGGCAGATCCTAATTCACCCCTCCACTTT. Amino acid sequence: CASGQADPNSPLHF.

This chain uses TRBV7-8 with TRBJ1-4; D remains unclear. V was trimmed by 3 bases and J by 3 bases, leaving 5 bases between them. The CDR3 totals 13 residues. The germline V gene has CDR1 SGHVS and CDR2 FQNEAQ. The CDR3 is CASSFTANEKLFF. CDR3 coding DNA: TGTGCCAGCAGCTTCACGGCTAATGAAAAACTGTTTTTT.

V is TRBV7-2 and J is TRBJ2-7, with no clear D. CDR1 and CDR2 from the germline V gene are SGHTA and FQGNSA. V was shortened by 2 bases and J by 2 bases, with 10 bases between the two germline ends. CDR3 length: 14 amino acids. The CDR3 nucleotides read TGTGCCAGCAGCTTATTACCAACCGCCTACGAGCAGTACTTC. Amino acids: CASSLLPTAYEQYF.

V gene TRBV6-1 combines with J gene TRBJ2-5; unclear D gene. The CDR3 has 13 residues. Germline CDR1 and CDR2: MNHNS and SASEGT. V lost 2 bases and J 7 bases, leaving 11 bases between the germline ends. DNA for the CDR3: TGTGCCAGCAGTGAATATCAGGATGGGACCCAGTACTTC. It translates to CASSEYQDGTQYF.

The chain is built from TRBV24-1 and TRBJ1-6; maybe TRBD1 (6 bases). Per the germline V gene, CDR1 is KGHDR and CDR2 is SFDVKD. CDR3 length: 15 amino acids. V was trimmed by 7 bases and J by 7 bases, leaving 16 bases between them. The CDR3 sequence is CATRDTGTSNSPLHF. The CDR3 DNA reads as TGTGCCACCAGGGATACCGGGACATCAAATTCACCCCTCCACTTT.

The V gene is TRBV5-6, the J gene TRBJ2-3, with 12 nucleotides matching TRBD2. There are 15 residues in the CDR3. The germline V gene encodes CDR1 SGHDT and CDR2 YYEEEE. Unmatched junction bases numbered 4, after V lost 4 bases and J lost 4 bases. The CDR3 nucleotides are TGTGCCAGCAGCCGGCCTAGCGGGAGGGCAGATACGCAGTATTTT. Its protein is CASSRPSGRADTQYF.

This rearrangement joins TRBV19 to TRBJ1-2, with 8 bases identical to TRBD1. The germline CDR1 and CDR2 sequences are LNHDA and SQIVND (reference sequence). Trimming at V came to 1 base and at J to 6 bases, leaving 10 bases not matched to a gene. CDR3 length equals 16 residues. CDR3 residues: CASSIGAGGVVDGYTF. The CDR3 coding sequence is TGTGCCAGTAGTATAGGTGCAGGGGGCGTCGTGGATGGCTACACCTTC.

This chain connects TRBV24-1 to TRBJ1-5; TRBD1 agrees at 10 bases. The length of the CDR3 is 17 residues. Trimming removed 2 bases from V and 0 bases from J; junction bases left unmatched: 3. Germline V CDR1 and CDR2: KGHDR, SFDVKD. The CDR3 region has the DNA TGTGCCACCAGTGATTCCGGGACAGGGGATAGCAATCAGCCCCAGCATTTT. Amino acids: CATSDSGTGDSNQPQHF.